This T cell receptor (beta chain) appears in the sequencing data of a study of control samples from healthy donors and cancer patients. This clone was picked up a small number of times. Sequencing was performed with immunoSEQ multiplex PCR; in TCRdb, only in-frame clones are kept and a portion is missing. Of about 44,000 clones listed, around 87% were seen once; the top ten hold 10% to 13%. This receptor was obtained from an older woman with lung cancer. Sequencing was carried out using PBMCs.

The CDR3 sequence is CASGPGLAVNEQFF. The CDR3 nucleotides are TGTGCCAGTGGACCGGGACTAGCGGTTAATGAGCAGTTCTTC. The chain links TRBV6-5 to TRBJ2-1; 11 bases map to TRBD2. Germline-derived CDR1 and CDR2 are MNHEY and SVGAGI. J lost 7 bases, V lost 9 bases, and 8 bases had no gene match. CDR3 length equals 14 residues.